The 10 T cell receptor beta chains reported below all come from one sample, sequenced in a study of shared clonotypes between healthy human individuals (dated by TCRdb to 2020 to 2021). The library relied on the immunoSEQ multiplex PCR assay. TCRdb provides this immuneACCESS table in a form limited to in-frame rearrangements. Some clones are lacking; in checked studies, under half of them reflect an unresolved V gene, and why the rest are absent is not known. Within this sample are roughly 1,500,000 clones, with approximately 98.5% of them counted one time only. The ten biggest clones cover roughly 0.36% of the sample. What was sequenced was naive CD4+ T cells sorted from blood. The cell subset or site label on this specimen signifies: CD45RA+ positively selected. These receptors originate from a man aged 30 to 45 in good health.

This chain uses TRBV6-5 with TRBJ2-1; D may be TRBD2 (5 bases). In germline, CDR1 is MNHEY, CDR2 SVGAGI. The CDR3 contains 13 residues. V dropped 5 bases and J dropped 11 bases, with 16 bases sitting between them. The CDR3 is CASSPSILVKQFF. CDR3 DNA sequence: TGTGCCAGCAGTCCTTCTATACTAGTGAAGCAGTTCTTC.

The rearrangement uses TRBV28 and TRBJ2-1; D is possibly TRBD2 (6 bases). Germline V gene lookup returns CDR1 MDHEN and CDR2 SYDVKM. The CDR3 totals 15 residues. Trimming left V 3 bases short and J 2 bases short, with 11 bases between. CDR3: CASSLAGLPYNEQFF. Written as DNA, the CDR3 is TGTGCCAGCAGTTTGGCGGGGTTGCCCTACAATGAGCAGTTCTTC.

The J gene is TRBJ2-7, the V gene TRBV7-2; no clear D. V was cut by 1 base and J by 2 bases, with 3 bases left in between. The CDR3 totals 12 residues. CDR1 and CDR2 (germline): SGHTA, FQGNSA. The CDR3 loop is CASSLVTYEQYF. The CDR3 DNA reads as TGTGCCAGCAGCTTAGTAACCTACGAGCAGTACTTC.

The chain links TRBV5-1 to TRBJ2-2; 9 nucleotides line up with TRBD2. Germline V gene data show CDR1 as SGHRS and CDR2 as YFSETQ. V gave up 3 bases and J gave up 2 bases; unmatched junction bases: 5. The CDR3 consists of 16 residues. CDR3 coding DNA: TGCGCCAGCAGCTCTGGACTAGCGCCTAACACCGGGGAGCTGTTTTTT. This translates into CASSSGLAPNTGELFF.

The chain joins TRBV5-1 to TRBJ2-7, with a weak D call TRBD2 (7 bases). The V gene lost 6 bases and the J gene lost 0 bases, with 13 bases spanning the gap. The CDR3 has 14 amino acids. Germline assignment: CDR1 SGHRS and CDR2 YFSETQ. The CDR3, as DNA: TGCGCCAGCACGCCGGGGGGCTTCTCCTACGAGCAGTACTTC. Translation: CASTPGGFSYEQYF.

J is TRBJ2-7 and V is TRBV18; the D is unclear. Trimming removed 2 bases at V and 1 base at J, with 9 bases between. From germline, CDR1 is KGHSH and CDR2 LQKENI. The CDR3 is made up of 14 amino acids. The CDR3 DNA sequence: TGTGCCAGCTCACCAGGTGGCTTTTCCTACGAGCAGTACTTC. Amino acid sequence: CASSPGGFSYEQYF.

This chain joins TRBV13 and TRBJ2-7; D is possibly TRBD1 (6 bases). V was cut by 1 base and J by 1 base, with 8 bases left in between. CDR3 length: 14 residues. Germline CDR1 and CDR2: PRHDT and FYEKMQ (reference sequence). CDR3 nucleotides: TGTGCCAGCAGCTTAGCGGACAGATCCTACGAGCAGTACTTC. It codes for CASSLADRSYEQYF.

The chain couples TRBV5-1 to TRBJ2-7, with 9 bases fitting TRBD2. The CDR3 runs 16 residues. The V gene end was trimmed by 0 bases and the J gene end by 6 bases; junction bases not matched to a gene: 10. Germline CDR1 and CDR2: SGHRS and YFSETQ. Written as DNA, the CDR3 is TGCGCCAGCAGCTTGGCCTTGGTAGCGGGAGTGACCGAGCAGTACTTC. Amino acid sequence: CASSLALVAGVTEQYF.

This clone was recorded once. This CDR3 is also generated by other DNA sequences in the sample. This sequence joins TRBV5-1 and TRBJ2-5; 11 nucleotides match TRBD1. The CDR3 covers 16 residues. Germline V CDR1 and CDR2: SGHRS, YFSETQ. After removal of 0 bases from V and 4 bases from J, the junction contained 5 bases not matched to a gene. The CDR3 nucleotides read TGCGCCAGCAGCTTGGCGGGGACAGGGGGTAGAGAGACCCAGTACTTC. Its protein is CASSLAGTGGRETQYF.

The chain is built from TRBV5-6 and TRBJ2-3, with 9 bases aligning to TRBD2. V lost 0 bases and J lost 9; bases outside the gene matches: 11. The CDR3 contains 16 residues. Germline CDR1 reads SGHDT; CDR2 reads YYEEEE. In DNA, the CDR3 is TGTGCCAGCAGCTTGGTGGCTAGCGGGACGTCGGAAACGCAGTATTTT. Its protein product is CASSLVASGTSETQYF.